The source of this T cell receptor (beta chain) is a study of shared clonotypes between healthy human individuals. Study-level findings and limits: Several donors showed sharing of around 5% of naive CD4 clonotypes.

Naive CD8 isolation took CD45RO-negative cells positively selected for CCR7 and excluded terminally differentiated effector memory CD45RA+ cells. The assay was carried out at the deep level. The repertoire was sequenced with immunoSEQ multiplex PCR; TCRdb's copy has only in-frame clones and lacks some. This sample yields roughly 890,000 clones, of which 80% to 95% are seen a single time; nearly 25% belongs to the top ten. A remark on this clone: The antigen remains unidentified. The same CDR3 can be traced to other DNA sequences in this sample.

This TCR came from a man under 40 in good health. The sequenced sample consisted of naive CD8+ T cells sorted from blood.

DNA for the CDR3: TGTGCCAGCAGCGCCTGGGACAGGCAAGAGACCCAGTACTTC. Translating gives CASSAWDRQETQYF. V is TRBV9 and J is TRBJ2-5; 8 positions agree with TRBD1. Germline loops: CDR1 SGDLS, CDR2 YYNGEE. Losses at the gene ends were 3 bases for V and 2 bases for J; bases not matched to a gene: 3. The CDR3 spans 14 residues.